This is a list of T cell receptor beta chains from one sample in a study of blood T cells in healthy people across ages. One entry per CDR3 protein results from TCRdb running MiXCR on the 5' RACE reads. The profile covers about 2 million distinct CDR3 sequences, with around half appearing a single time and over 2% taken by the ten largest. Material for sequencing was blood. The receptor set was obtained from a woman aged 35 to 49 in good health. The CDR3 runs from the conserved cysteine through the conserved F or W. Each record gives: J gene, D gene, V gene, clone size, CDR3 protein, CDR3 DNA. The D gene is left open where the match is weak. Some rows have no size entry. The others give once, few or many, or a class for an expanded clone.

TRBJ1-2 | NA | TRBV4-3 | few | CASSQDRTERDYTF | TGCGCCAGCAGCCAAGACCGGACTGAGCGAGACTACACCTTC
TRBJ2-3 | NA | TRBV5-1 | few | CASSLGRSPDTQYF | TGCGCCAGCAGCTTGGGGCGGTCCCCGGATACGCAGTATTTT
TRBJ2-3 | TRBD2 | TRBV10-3 | NA | CAISYSSGGTDTQYF | TGTGCCATCAGCTACTCTAGCGGAGGCACAGATACGCAGTATTTT
TRBJ2-7 | TRBD1 | TRBV7-9 | NA | CASSRGTGNFAEQYF | TGTGCCAGCAGCCGGGGGACAGGGAATTTTGCCGAGCAGTACTTC
TRBJ2-7 | NA | TRBV29-1 | few | CSVEDPAKGSTYEQYF | TGCAGCGTTGAAGATCCCGCGAAGGGATCTACCTACGAGCAGTACTTC
TRBJ2-5 | TRBD2 | TRBV12-3/TRBV12-4 | NA | CASTTGLATYNEQYF | TGTGCCAGCACCACTGGACTAGCCACCTACAATGAGCAGTACTTC
TRBJ1-6 | NA | TRBV9 | NA | CASSASDGGSYNSPLHF | TGTGCCAGCAGCGCATCGGACGGCGGATCCTATAATTCACCCCTCCACTTT
TRBJ2-7 | NA | TRBV28 | few | CASSLSVLGAEQYF | TGTGCCAGCAGTTTATCCGTTTTAGGAGCCGAGCAGTACTTC
TRBJ2-5 | NA | TRBV28 | once | CASSRTSLWTQYF | TGTGCCAGCAGTAGGACATCTTTATGGACCCAGTACTTC
TRBJ1-1 | NA | TRBV29-1 | once | CSVDNRAEAFF | TGCAGCGTAGACAACAGGGCTGAAGCTTTCTTT
TRBJ1-1 | NA | TRBV7-9 | few | CASSPSLNTEAFF | TGTGCCAGCAGTCCCTCGCTAAACACTGAAGCTTTCTTT
TRBJ2-5 | TRBD2 | TRBV20-1 | NA | CSAASGAQETQYF | TGCAGTGCGGCTAGCGGGGCCCAAGAGACCCAGTACTTC
TRBJ2-1 | TRBD1 | TRBV5-1 | NA | CASSLEAGGIKQFF | TGCGCCAGCAGCTTGGAAGCAGGGGGCATAAAGCAGTTCTTC
TRBJ2-1 | NA | TRBV7-2 | few | CASSFDNGREFF | TGTGCCAGCAGCTTCGACAATGGTCGAGAGTTCTTC
TRBJ2-5 | TRBD1 | TRBV2 | NA | CATDRDRQETQYF | TGTGCCACAGACCGGGACAGACAAGAGACCCAGTACTTC
TRBJ2-6 | NA | TRBV20-1 | few | CSARDSRERSGANVLTF | TGCAGTGCTAGAGATTCCAGGGAAAGGAGTGGGGCCAACGTCCTGACTTTC
TRBJ1-2 | NA | TRBV7-6 | NA | CASSPGQRGHSYGYTF | TGTGCCAGCAGCCCGGGACAACGGGGGCACTCCTATGGCTACACCTTC
TRBJ2-5 | NA | TRBV9 | few | CASSPSQIRETQYF | TGTGCCAGCAGCCCCAGCCAGATCCGGGAGACCCAGTACTTC
TRBJ2-3 | NA | TRBV4-3 | NA | CASRGGSSRTDTQYF | TGCGCCAGCAGGGGGGGAAGTAGCCGCACAGATACGCAGTATTTT
TRBJ2-5 | NA | TRBV21-1 | few | CASALELPREGETQYF | TGTGCCAGCGCCCTGGAACTTCCTCGAGAAGGCGAGACCCAGTACTTC
TRBJ2-5 | TRBD1 | TRBV28 | NA | CASIPLGTGGRETQYF | TGTGCCAGCATCCCACTGGGGACAGGGGGAAGAGAGACCCAGTACTTC
TRBJ2-5 | NA | TRBV11-1 | NA | CASSYEPSRTQYF | TGTGCCAGCAGCTACGAACCTTCGCGGACCCAGTACTTC
TRBJ2-7 | NA | TRBV20-1 | few | CSATTVQGSSYEQYF | TGCAGTGCCACCACAGTACAGGGCTCCTCCTACGAGCAGTACTTC
TRBJ2-1 | NA | TRBV24-1 | few | CATSDVQKDNEQFF | TGTGCCACCAGTGACGTCCAGAAAGACAATGAGCAGTTCTTC
TRBJ2-5 | NA | TRBV6-2/TRBV6-3 | NA | CASSYYSEGGPRETQYF | TGTGCCAGCAGTTACTATTCAGAGGGGGGGCCCCGTGAGACCCAGTACTTC
TRBJ1-5 | NA | TRBV12-3/TRBV12-4 | NA | CASRAIRGNQPQHF | TGTGCCAGCAGGGCAATACGGGGGAATCAGCCCCAGCATTTT
TRBJ2-1 | TRBD1 | TRBV27 | few | CASSPRQGGDNEQFF | TGTGCCAGCAGTCCCCGACAGGGGGGGGACAATGAGCAGTTCTTC
TRBJ2-7 | NA | TRBV9 | NA | CASSPRGIGYEQYF | TGTGCCAGCAGCCCTAGAGGGATAGGCTACGAGCAGTACTTC
TRBJ1-2 | NA | TRBV5-1 | NA | CASSFAWDIAANYGYTF | TGCGCCAGCAGCTTCGCCTGGGACATAGCAGCTAACTATGGCTACACCTTC
TRBJ2-3 | NA | TRBV7-8 | NA | CASSLDGPGSGRADTQYF | TGTGCCAGCAGCTTAGACGGCCCGGGTAGCGGCCGGGCAGATACGCAGTATTTT
TRBJ2-1 | NA | TRBV29-1 | many | CSVHPSGLSSYNEQFF | TGCAGCGTCCACCCAAGCGGGCTCAGCTCCTACAATGAGCAGTTCTTC
TRBJ2-7 | NA | TRBV6-1 | NA | CASSTYTGTDSSYEQYF | TGTGCCAGCAGCACCTACACCGGGACGGATTCGAGTTACGAGCAGTACTTC